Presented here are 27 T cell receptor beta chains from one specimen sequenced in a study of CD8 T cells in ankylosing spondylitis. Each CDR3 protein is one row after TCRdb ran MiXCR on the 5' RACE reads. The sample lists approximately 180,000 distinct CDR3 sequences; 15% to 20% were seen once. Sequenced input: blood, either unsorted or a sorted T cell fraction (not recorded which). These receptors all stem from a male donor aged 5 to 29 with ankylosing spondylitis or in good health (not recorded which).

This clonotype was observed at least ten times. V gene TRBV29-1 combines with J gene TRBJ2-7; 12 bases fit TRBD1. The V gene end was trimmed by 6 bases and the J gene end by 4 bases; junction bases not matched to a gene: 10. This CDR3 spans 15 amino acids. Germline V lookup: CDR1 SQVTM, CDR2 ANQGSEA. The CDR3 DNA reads TGCAGCGTCTCAAAGGGACAGGGGGCGGGTTACGAGCAGTACGTC. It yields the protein CSVSKGQGAGYEQYV.

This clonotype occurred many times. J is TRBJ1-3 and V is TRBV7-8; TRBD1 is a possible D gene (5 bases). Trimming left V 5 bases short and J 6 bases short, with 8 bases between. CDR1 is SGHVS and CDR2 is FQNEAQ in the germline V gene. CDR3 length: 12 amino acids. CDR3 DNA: TGTGCCAGCAGCCCGGACATAAACACCATATATTTT. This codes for CASSPDINTIYF.

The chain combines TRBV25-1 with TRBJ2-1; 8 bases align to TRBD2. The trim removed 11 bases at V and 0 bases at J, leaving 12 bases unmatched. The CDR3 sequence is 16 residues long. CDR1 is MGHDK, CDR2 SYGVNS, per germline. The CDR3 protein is CASQTSAKSSYNEQFF. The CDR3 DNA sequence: TGTGCCTCACAGACTAGCGCAAAAAGCTCCTACAATGAGCAGTTCTTC.

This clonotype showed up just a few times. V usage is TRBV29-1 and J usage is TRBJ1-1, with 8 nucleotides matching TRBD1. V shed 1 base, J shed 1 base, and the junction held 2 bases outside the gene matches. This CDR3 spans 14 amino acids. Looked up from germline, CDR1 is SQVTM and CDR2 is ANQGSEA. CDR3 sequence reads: CSVEGQGANTEAFF. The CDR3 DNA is TGCAGCGTTGAAGGGCAGGGGGCGAACACTGAAGCTTTCTTT.

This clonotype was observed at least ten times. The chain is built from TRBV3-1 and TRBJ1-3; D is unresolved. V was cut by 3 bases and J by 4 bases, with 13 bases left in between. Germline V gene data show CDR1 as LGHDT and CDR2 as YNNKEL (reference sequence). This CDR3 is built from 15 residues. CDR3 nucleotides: TGTGCCAGCAGCCAGAGGACCCTTAGCGGAAACACCATATATTTT. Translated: CASSQRTLSGNTIYF. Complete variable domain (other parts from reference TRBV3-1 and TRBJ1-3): DTAVSQTPKYLVTQMGNDKSIKCEQNLGHDTMYWYKQDSKKFLKIMFSYNNKELIINETVPNRFSPKSPDKAHLNLHINSLELGDSAVYFCASSQRTLSGNTIYFGEGSWLTVV.

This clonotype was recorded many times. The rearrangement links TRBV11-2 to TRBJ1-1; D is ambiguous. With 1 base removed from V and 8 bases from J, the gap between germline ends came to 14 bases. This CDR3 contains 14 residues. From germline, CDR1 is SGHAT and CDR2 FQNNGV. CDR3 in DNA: TGTGCCAGCAGCTTAGTTCCCTCCAAGGGAGAAGCTTTCTTT. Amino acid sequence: CASSLVPSKGEAFF. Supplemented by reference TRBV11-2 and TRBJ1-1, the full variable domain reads EAGVAQSPRYKIIEKRQSVAFWCNPISGHATLYWYQQILGQGPKLLIQFQNNGVVDDSQLPKDRFSAERLKGVDSTLKIQPAKLEDSAVYLCASSLVPSKGEAFFGQGTRLTVV.

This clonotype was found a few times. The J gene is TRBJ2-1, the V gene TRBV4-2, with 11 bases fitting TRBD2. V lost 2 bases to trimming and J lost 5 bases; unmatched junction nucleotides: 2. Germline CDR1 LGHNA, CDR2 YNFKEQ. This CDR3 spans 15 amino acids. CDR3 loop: CASSQPGLADNEQFF. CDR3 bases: TGTGCCAGCAGCCAACCGGGACTAGCGGACAATGAGCAGTTCTTC.

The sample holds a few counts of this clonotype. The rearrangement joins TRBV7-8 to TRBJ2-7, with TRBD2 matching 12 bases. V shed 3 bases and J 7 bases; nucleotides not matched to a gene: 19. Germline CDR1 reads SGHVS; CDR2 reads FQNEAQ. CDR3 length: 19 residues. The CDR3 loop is CASSFLDRRRLAGAAEQYV. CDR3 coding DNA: TGTGCCAGCAGCTTCCTGGACCGTCGAAGACTAGCGGGGGCCGCGGAGCAGTACGTC.

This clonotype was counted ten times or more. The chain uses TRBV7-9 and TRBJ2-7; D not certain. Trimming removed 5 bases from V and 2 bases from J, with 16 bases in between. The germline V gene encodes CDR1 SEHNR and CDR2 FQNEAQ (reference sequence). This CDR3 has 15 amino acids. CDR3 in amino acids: CASSPRGVRTYEQYF. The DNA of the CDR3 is TGTGCCAGCAGCCCCCGAGGCGTGAGAACCTACGAGCAGTACTTC. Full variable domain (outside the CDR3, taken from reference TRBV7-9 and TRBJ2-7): DTGVSQNPRHKITKRGQNVTFRCDPISEHNRLYWYRQTLGQGPEFLTYFQNEAQLEKSRLLSDRFSAERPKGSFSTLEIQRTEQGDSAMYLCASSPRGVRTYEQYFGPGTRLTVT.

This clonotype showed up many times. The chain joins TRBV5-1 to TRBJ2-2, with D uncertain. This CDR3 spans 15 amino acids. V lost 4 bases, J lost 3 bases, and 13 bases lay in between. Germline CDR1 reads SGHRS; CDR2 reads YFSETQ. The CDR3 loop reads CASSEASTHTGELFF. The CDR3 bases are TGCGCCAGCAGCGAAGCCTCGACTCACACCGGGGAGCTGTTTTTT.

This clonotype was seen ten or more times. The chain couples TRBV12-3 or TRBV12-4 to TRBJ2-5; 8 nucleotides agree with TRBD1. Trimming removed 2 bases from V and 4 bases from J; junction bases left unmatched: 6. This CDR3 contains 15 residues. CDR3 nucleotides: TGTGCCAGCAGTTTAATGCAGGGGGCAGGAGAGACCCAGTACTTC. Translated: CASSLMQGAGETQYF.

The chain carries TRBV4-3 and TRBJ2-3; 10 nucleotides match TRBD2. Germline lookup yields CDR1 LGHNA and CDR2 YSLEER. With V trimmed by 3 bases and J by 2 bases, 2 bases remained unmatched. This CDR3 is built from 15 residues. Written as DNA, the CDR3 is TGCGCCAGCAGCCACGGGACTAGCGACACAGATACGCAGTATTTT. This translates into CASSHGTSDTDTQYF.

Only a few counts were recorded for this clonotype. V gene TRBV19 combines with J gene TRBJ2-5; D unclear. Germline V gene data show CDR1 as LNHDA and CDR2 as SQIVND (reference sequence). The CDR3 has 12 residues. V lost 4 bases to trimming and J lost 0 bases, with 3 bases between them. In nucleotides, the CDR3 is TGTGCCAGTAGTACACACCAAGAGACCCAGTACTTC. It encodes CASSTHQETQYF.

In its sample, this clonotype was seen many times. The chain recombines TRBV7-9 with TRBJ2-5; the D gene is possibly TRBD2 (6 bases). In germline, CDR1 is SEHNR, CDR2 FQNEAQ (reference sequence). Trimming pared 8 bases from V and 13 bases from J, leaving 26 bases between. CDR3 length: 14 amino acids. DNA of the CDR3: TGTGCCAGCCGCGGGGACGAAAACCGGGACCCGCGGTACTTC. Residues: CASRGDENRDPRYF. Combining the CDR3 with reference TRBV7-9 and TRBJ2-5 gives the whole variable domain DTGVSQNPRHKITKRGQNVTFRCDPISEHNRLYWYRQTLGQGPEFLTYFQNEAQLEKSRLLSDRFSAERPKGSFSTLEIQRTEQGDSAMYLCASRGDENRDPRYFGPGTRLLVL.

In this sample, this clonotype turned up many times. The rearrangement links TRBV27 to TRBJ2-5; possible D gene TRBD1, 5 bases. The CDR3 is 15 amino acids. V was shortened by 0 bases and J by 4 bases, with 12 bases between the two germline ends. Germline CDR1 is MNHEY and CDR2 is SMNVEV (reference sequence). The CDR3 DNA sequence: TGTGCCAGCAGTTTATCGGGAAAGGGGCCAGAGACCCAGTACTTC. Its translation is CASSLSGKGPETQYF.

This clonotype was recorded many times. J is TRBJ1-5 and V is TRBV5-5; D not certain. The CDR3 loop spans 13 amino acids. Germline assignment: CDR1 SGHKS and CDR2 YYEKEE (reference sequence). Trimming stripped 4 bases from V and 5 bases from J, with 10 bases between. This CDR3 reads CASSRTTHQPQHF. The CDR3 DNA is TGTGCCAGCAGCCGGACCACGCATCAGCCCCAGCATTTT.

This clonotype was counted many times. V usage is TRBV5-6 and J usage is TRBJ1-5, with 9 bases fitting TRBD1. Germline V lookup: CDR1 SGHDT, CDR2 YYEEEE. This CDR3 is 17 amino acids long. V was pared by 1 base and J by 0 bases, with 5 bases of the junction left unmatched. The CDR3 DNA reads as TGTGCCAGCAGCTTGTGGACAGGGGCCTATAGCAATCAGCCCCAGCATTTT. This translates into CASSLWTGAYSNQPQHF. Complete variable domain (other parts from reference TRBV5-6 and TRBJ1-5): DAGVTQSPTHLIKTRGQQVTLRCSPKSGHDTVSWYQQALGQGPQFIFQYYEEEERQRGNFPDRFSGHQFPNYSSELNVNALLLGDSALYLCASSLWTGAYSNQPQHFGDGTRLSIL.

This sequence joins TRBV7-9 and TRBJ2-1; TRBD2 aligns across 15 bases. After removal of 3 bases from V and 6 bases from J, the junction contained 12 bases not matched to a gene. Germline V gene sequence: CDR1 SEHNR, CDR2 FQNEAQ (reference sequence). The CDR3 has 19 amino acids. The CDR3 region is CASSFEGLAGGSFRNEQFF. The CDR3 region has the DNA TGTGCCAGCAGCTTTGAGGGACTAGCGGGAGGTAGTTTTCGCAATGAGCAGTTCTTC.

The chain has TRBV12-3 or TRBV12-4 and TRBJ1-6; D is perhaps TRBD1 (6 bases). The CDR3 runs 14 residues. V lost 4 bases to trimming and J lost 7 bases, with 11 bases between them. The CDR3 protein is CASSSTGLNSPLHF. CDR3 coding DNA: TGTGCCAGCAGTTCCACAGGGTTGAATTCACCCCTCCACTTT.

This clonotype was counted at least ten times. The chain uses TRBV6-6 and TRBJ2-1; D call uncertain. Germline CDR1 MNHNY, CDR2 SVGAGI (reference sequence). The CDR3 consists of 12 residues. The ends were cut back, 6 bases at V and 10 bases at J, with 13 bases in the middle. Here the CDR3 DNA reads TGTGCCAGCAGCTCGCACACTGGGGAGCAGTTCTTC. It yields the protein CASSSHTGEQFF.

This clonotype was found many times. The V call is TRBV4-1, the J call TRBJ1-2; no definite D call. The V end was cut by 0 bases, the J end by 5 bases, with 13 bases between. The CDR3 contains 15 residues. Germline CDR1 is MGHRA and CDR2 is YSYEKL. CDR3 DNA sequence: TGCGCCAGCAGCCAAGATCCCCCCAGAGGGTATGGCTACACCTTC. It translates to CASSQDPPRGYGYTF.

The CDR3 DNA reads as TGTGCCAGCAGAGCAGTCCTGGGGTACGAGCAGTACTTC. Translated, it gives CASRAVLGYEQYF. The gene calls are TRBV6-5 and TRBJ2-7, with no clear D. With 6 bases removed from V and 4 bases from J, the gap between germline ends came to 13 bases. The CDR3 is 13 amino acids. Germline CDR1 is MNHEY and CDR2 is SVGAGI.

As DNA, the CDR3 is TGCGCCAGCAGCCCGGGGACAGCCAGCCTTAACTATGGCTACACCTTC. Encoded protein: CASSPGTASLNYGYTF. The J gene is TRBJ1-2, the V gene TRBV5-1; TRBD1 aligns across 7 bases. The CDR3 is made up of 16 amino acids. Germline-derived CDR1 and CDR2 are SGHRS and YFSETQ. Trimming at V came to 4 bases and at J to 1 base, leaving 10 bases not matched to a gene.

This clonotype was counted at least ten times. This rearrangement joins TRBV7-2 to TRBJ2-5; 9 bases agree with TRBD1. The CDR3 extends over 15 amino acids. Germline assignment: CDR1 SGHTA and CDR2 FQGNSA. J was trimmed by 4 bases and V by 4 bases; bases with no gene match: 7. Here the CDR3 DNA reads TGTGCCAGCAGCTCTTACAGGGACAGGGTAGAGACCCAGTACTTC. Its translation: CASSSYRDRVETQYF.

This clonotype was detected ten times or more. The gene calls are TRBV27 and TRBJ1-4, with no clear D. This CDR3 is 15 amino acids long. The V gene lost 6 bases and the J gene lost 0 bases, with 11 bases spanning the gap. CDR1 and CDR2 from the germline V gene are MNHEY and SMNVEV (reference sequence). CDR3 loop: CASRALLATNEKLFF. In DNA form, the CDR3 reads TGTGCCAGCAGGGCCCTTTTAGCAACTAATGAAAAACTGTTTTTT.

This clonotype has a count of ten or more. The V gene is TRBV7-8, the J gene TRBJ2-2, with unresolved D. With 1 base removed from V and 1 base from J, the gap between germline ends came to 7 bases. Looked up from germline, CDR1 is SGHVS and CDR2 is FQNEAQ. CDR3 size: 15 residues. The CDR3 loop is CASSLGTVNTGELFF. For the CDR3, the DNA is TGTGCCAGCAGCTTAGGGACGGTGAACACCGGGGAGCTGTTTTTT.

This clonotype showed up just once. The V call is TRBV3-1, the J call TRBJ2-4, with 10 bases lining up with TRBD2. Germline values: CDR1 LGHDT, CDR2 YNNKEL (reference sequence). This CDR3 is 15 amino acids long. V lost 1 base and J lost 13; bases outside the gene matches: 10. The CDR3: CASSQGFTLAGEQYF. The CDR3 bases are TGTGCCAGCAGCCAAGGCTTCACCCTAGCGGGAGAACAGTACTTC. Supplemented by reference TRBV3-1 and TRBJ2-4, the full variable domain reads DTAVSQTPKYLVTQMGNDKSIKCEQNLGHDTMYWYKQDSKKFLKIMFSYNNKELIINETVPNRFSPKSPDKAHLNLHINSLELGDSAVYFCASSQGFTLAGEQYFGAGTRLSVL.